This passage covers 13 T cell receptor beta chains from one sample sequenced in a study of T cells in Graves' hyperthyroidism and ophthalmopathy. Template material for amplifying TCR beta CDR3 regions consisted of RNA transcripts. Primed by the HTBI set, a first-round RT-PCR was run on the TCR CDR3. TCRdb processed the multiplex PCR reads anew with MiXCR; each CDR3 protein has one entry. The table shows approximately 720,000 distinct CDR3 sequences, with 18% occurring only once. The specimen sequenced was blood. These receptors were obtained from a woman between 45 and 65 years old with Graves' hyperthyroidism that later progressed to Graves' ophthalmopathy.

The table lists this clonotype with many counts. This CDR3 is CSVEVEGTEAFF. As DNA, the CDR3 is TGCAGCGTTGAAGTGGAGGGCACTGAAGCTTTCTTT. The rearrangement joins TRBV29-1 to TRBJ1-1, with D hard to call. The germline V gene has CDR1 SQVTM and CDR2 ANQGSEA. Trimming stripped 1 base from V and 4 bases from J, with 7 bases between. This CDR3 is 12 amino acids long.

This clonotype was picked up a small number of times. The V call is TRBV6-1, the J call TRBJ2-3; TRBD2 matches at 9 bases. CDR3 length: 14 residues. The V gene's germline CDR1 is MNHNS and CDR2 SASEGT. Unmatched junction bases numbered 4, after V lost 8 bases and J lost 1 base. This CDR3 reads CASGSSGGTDTQYF. CDR3 coding DNA: TGTGCCAGCGGTTCTAGCGGGGGCACAGATACGCAGTATTTT.

This clonotype was picked up many times. The V and J genes are TRBV18 and TRBJ1-5; no definite D call. The CDR3 loop spans 15 amino acids. The germline V gene encodes CDR1 KGHSH and CDR2 LQKENI. Trimming pared 3 bases from V and 7 bases from J, leaving 16 bases between. The CDR3: CASSPTDRGNQPQHF. As DNA, the CDR3 is TGTGCCAGCTCACCGACTGATCGGGGAAACCAGCCCCAGCATTTT.

In the case of this clonotype: Just one base apart from a much larger clone, this may be a read error. The chain joins TRBV7-8 to TRBJ1-2, with D tentatively TRBD1 (5 bases). The CDR3 has 15 residues. Germline CDR1 and CDR2: SGHVS and FQNEAQ. The CDR3 loop reads CASSLAIGVGNGHTF. The CDR3 DNA reads as TGTGCCAGCAGCTTAGCTATAGGGGTGGGAAATGGCCACACCTTC.

J is TRBJ2-1 and V is TRBV6-1; weak D call: TRBD2 (6 bases). Trimming took 3 bases from V and 4 from J, leaving 16 bases between them. CDR1 and CDR2 from the germline V gene are MNHNS and SASEGT. This CDR3 spans 16 amino acids. The CDR3 sequence: CASSESGGFIYNEQFF. The CDR3, as DNA: TGTGCCAGCAGTGAGTCCGGAGGGTTTATTTACAATGAGCAGTTCTTC.

This clonotype was observed a handful of times. The chain uses TRBV5-5 and TRBJ2-1, with a weak D call TRBD2 (6 bases). Per germline, CDR1 SGHKS and CDR2 YYEKEE (reference sequence). The CDR3 covers 17 residues. V was trimmed by 4 bases and J by 5 bases, leaving 22 bases between them. This chain's CDR3 is CASSLDLRGSVDNEQFF. The CDR3 nucleotides read TGTGCCAGCAGCCTTGACTTGCGGGGTTCGGTCGACAATGAGCAGTTCTTC.

This clonotype was counted many times. The chain has TRBV11-2 and TRBJ2-2; TRBD2 matches at 10 bases. CDR1 SGHAT and CDR2 FQNNGV come from the germline V gene. The CDR3 is 16 residues long. The V segment lost 5 bases and the J segment 1 base; nucleotides outside the gene matches: 4. Here the CDR3 reads CASSPRTSGNTGELFF. The CDR3 nucleotides read TGTGCCAGCAGCCCAAGGACTAGCGGGAACACCGGGGAGCTGTTTTTT.

The chain recombines TRBV5-1 with TRBJ2-1; TRBD1 agrees at 9 bases. The V gene end was trimmed by 1 base and the J gene end by 7 bases; junction bases not matched to a gene: 12. The CDR3 has 17 amino acids. Germline V gives CDR1 SGHRS, CDR2 YFSETQ. CDR3 sequence reads: CASSLIFPGQGLNEQFF. The CDR3 DNA follows: TGCGCCAGCAGCTTGATCTTCCCGGGACAGGGTTTGAATGAGCAGTTCTTC.

CDR3 nucleotides: TGTGCCAGCAGGGGGACAGGGAATAGCACAGATACGCAGTATTTT. This gives the protein CASRGTGNSTDTQYF. The rearrangement uses TRBV6-4 and TRBJ2-3, with 9 bases fitting TRBD1. Per germline, CDR1 MRHNA and CDR2 SNTAGT. V shed 6 bases and J 0 bases; nucleotides not matched to a gene: 4. CDR3 length equals 15 residues.

The genes are TRBV5-1 and TRBJ2-1; 14 bases are a match to TRBD2. Germline CDR1 is SGHRS and CDR2 is YFSETQ. The CDR3 loop spans 16 amino acids. V shed 4 bases and J 9 bases; nucleotides not matched to a gene: 9. As DNA, the CDR3 is TGCGCCAGCAGCCCCCCCGGACTAGCGGGGGGCTTTGAGCAGTTCTTC. Its translation is CASSPPGLAGGFEQFF.

This clonotype turned up a few times. The chain has TRBV7-9 and TRBJ1-1; tentatively, D is TRBD1 (5 bases). With 1 base removed from V and 2 bases from J, the gap between germline ends came to 8 bases. Looked up from germline, CDR1 is SEHNR and CDR2 is FQNEAQ (reference sequence). This CDR3 contains 14 residues. The CDR3 sequence is CASSLVDSNTEAFF. CDR3 sequence (DNA): TGTGCCAGCAGCTTAGTCGACAGCAACACTGAAGCTTTCTTT.

This clonotype appeared many times. This sequence joins TRBV5-1 and TRBJ2-1; TRBD2 might be the D (6 bases). The CDR3 spans 15 residues. V was clipped by 4 bases and J by 5 bases, with 16 bases between them. Germline V gene data show CDR1 as SGHRS and CDR2 as YFSETQ. The CDR3 protein is CASSPAGSPHNEQFF. CDR3 DNA sequence: TGCGCCAGCAGCCCCGCGGGGTCCCCCCACAATGAGCAGTTCTTC.

There are many counts of this clonotype. This rearrangement joins TRBV11-2 to TRBJ2-2; D is possibly TRBD2 (6 bases). The ends were cut back, 3 bases at V and 1 base at J, with 6 bases in the middle. Germline CDR1 is SGHAT and CDR2 is FQNNGV. The CDR3 extends over 14 amino acids. Here the CDR3 DNA reads TGTGCCAGCAGCTTGCGGGGGAACACCGGGGAGCTGTTTTTT. Its protein product is CASSLRGNTGELFF.